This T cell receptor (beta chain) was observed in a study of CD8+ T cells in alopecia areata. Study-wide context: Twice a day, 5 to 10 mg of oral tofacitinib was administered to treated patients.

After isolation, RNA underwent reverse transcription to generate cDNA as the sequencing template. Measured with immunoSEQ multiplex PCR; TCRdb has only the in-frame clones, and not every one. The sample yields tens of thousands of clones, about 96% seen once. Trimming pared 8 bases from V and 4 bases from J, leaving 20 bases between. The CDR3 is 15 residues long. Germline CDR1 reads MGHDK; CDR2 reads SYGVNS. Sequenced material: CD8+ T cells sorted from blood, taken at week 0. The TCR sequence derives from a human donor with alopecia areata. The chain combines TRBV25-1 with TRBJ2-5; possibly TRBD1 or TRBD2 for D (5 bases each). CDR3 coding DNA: TGTGCCAGCTCCTCCGTGGGGGTTCGAGGAGAGACCCAGTACTTC. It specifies CASSSVGVRGETQYF.